Shown below are 6 T cell receptor beta chains from a single sample sequenced in a study of shared clonotypes between healthy human individuals. Repertoires were generated with immunoSEQ multiplex PCR, while TCRdb's copy carries only in-frame clones and drops some. The sample holds some 200,000 clones; approximately 92% are singletons and the top ten take about 0.07%. Sequenced sample: naive CD4+ T cells sorted from blood. Indicated subset: CD45RA+ positively selected. These receptors were obtained from a woman in her 30s in good health.

The chain has TRBV28 and TRBJ1-5; D is unresolved. The germline V gene encodes CDR1 MDHEN and CDR2 SYDVKM. V was shortened by 7 bases and J by 4 bases, with 14 bases between the two germline ends. The CDR3 extends over 14 amino acids. Here the CDR3 reads CASTPRYGNQPQHF. CDR3 in DNA: TGTGCCAGCACCCCTCGCTATGGGAATCAGCCCCAGCATTTT.

CDR3 amino acids: CASSKDNSPYEQYF. CDR3 in DNA: TGTGCCAGCAGCAAAGATAACAGTCCCTACGAGCAGTACTTC. This chain joins TRBV21-1 and TRBJ2-5; the table gives TRBD1 as D, unverified against the DNA. Judging by the DNA end, TRBJ2-7 fits better; the J call may be wrong. TRBV21-1 is tagged as a pseudogene. CDR3 length: 14 residues.

The J gene is TRBJ1-5, the V gene TRBV28; no reliable D call. The CDR3 spans 13 residues. Trimming left V 8 bases short and J 0 bases short, with 8 bases between. CDR1 is MDHEN and CDR2 is SYDVKM in the germline V gene. CDR3 bases: TGTGCCAGCGGAATTTATAGCAATCAGCCCCAGCATTTT. It specifies CASGIYSNQPQHF.

On this clone: One junction end does not reproduce the germline sequence, and a read error may be involved. This sequence joins TRBV11-2 and TRBJ2-1, with D possibly being TRBD2 (5 bases). The CDR3 sequence is 16 residues long. Per germline, CDR1 SGHAT and CDR2 FQNNGV. This CDR3 is CASSLEAASSHNEQFF. CDR3 nucleotides: TGTGCCAGCAGCTTAGAGGCGGCTAGCTCCCACAATGAGCAGTTCTTC.

In its sample, this clone was seen once. V is TRBV5-5 and J is TRBJ2-7; possible D gene TRBD2, 7 bases. The CDR3 spans 15 residues. Trimming stripped 3 bases from V and 2 bases from J, with 15 bases between. Germline CDR1 reads SGHKS; CDR2 reads YYEKEE (reference sequence). This CDR3 is CASSSEGGTAYEQYF. The DNA of the CDR3 is TGTGCCAGCAGCTCCGAGGGGGGGACGGCCTACGAGCAGTACTTC.

J is TRBJ2-2 and V is TRBV7-7; a possible D gene is TRBD1 (5 bases). This CDR3 is 16 amino acids long. Germline V gene lookup returns CDR1 SSHAT and CDR2 FNYEAQ (reference sequence). V was cut by 1 base and J by 2 bases, with 11 bases left in between. The CDR3 sequence: CASSLEGQANTGELFF. CDR3 coding DNA: TGTGCCAGCAGCTTAGAGGGGCAGGCAAACACCGGGGAGCTGTTTTTT.